This passage covers 8 T cell receptor beta chains from one sample sequenced in a study of shared clonotypes between healthy human individuals (dated by TCRdb to about 2020). Libraries were constructed by the immunoSEQ multiplex PCR assay. What TCRdb holds here is the immuneACCESS table cut down to in-frame rearrangements. Part of the clones is not present; checked against another copy, under half of the missing clones reflect an unresolved V gene, and the others are unexplained. The sample table shows roughly 2.5 million clones, and 90% to 95% are seen once. The leading ten clones occupy roughly 0.14% of the sample. The sample taken for sequencing was naive CD4+ T cells sorted from blood. Read against the paper, the sample's cell subset or site label means: CD45RA+ positively selected. These receptors were obtained from a man between 18 and 29 years old in good health.

Note on this clone: Just one base apart from a much larger clone, this may be a read error. Additional DNA sequences in this sample encode the identical CDR3. This chain joins TRBV6-1 and TRBJ1-5; D unclear. This CDR3 has 12 amino acids. The V gene's germline CDR1 is MNHNS and CDR2 SASEGT. Trimming left V 1 base short and J 5 bases short, with 3 bases between. The CDR3 sequence is CASSEGYQPQHF. CDR3 sequence (DNA): TGTGCCAGCAGTGAAGGGTATCAGCCCCAGCATTTT.

The V gene is TRBV29-1, the J gene TRBJ1-4; TRBD1 might be the D (6 bases). V lost 3 bases to trimming and J lost 4 bases, with 12 bases between them. The CDR3 runs to 14 residues. Germline CDR1 reads SQVTM; CDR2 reads ANQGSEA. The CDR3 region is CSVDQTGLNEKLFF. In DNA form, the CDR3 reads TGCAGCGTTGACCAGACAGGACTTAATGAAAAACTGTTTTTT.

CDR3 protein: CASSLDPGGVDTQYF. The DNA of the CDR3 is TGTGCCAGCAGCTTGGATCCAGGGGGAGTGGATACGCAGTATTTT. J is TRBJ2-3 and V is TRBV5-4, with 7 bases identical to TRBD1. V lost 0 bases, J lost 6 bases, and 7 bases stayed unmatched. CDR3 length: 15 residues. Germline V lookup: CDR1 SGHNT, CDR2 YYREEE (reference sequence). Together with reference TRBV5-4 and TRBJ2-3, the CDR3 gives the full variable domain: ETGVTQSPTHLIKTRGQQVTLRCSSQSGHNTVSWYQQALGQGPQFIFQYYREEENGRGNFPPRFSGLQFPNYSSELNVNALELDDSALYLCASSLDPGGVDTQYFGPGTRLTVL.

V gene TRBV6-1 combines with J gene TRBJ2-1, with D tentatively TRBD1 (6 bases). The V gene's germline CDR1 is MNHNS and CDR2 SASEGT. Between the trimmed V and J ends, which lost 4 bases and 7 bases, there was a span of 11 bases. The CDR3 is 13 residues long. The CDR3 DNA is TGTGCCAGCAGTGCCCAGGGGCCAAATGAGCAGTTCTTC. Amino acid sequence: CASSAQGPNEQFF.

The CDR3 is CASTPLSGGGPGEQYF. CDR3 DNA: TGTGCCAGCACCCCCCTTTCGGGCGGGGGCCCAGGGGAGCAGTACTTC. The chain carries TRBV27 and TRBJ2-7; maybe TRBD2 (7 bases). This CDR3 spans 16 amino acids. Germline lookup yields CDR1 MNHEY and CDR2 SMNVEV (reference sequence). V shed 7 bases and J shed 7 bases, with 26 bases lying between them.

This clone was counted once. This sequence joins TRBV6-1 and TRBJ1-6; 9 bases fit TRBD1. J lost 10 bases, V lost 4 bases, and 11 bases had no gene match. The germline V gene has CDR1 MNHNS and CDR2 SASEGT. The CDR3 has 16 amino acids. DNA of the CDR3: TGTGCCAGCAGTGGGACAGGGGTGACCATAATCTCACCCCTCCACTTT. Amino acid sequence: CASSGTGVTIISPLHF.

As regards this clone: Distinct nucleotide sequences in the sample also encode this CDR3. This chain joins TRBV18 and TRBJ2-3; D unclear. The CDR3 has 12 residues. Germline lookup yields CDR1 KGHSH and CDR2 LQKENI. V lost 3 bases and J 5 bases, leaving 6 bases between the germline ends. Here the CDR3 reads CASSPLRDTQYF. The CDR3 bases are TGTGCCAGCTCACCCCTTAGAGATACGCAGTATTTT.

Only a few counts were recorded for this clone. The rearrangement uses TRBV4-1 and TRBJ1-6, with D possibly matching TRBD1 (5 bases). The V and J ends lost 0 bases and 9 bases respectively, with 12 bases between them. Germline CDR1 is MGHRA and CDR2 is YSYEKL. This CDR3 contains 15 residues. The DNA for the CDR3 is TGCGCCAGCAGCCAAGATGGTCCAGGGATTTCACCCCTCCACTTT. This translates into CASSQDGPGISPLHF.